The 30 T cell receptor beta chains below all came from one sample that was sequenced in a study of shared clonotypes between healthy human individuals (dated by TCRdb to between 2020 and 2021). Libraries were constructed by the immunoSEQ multiplex PCR assay. The table was pulled from immuneACCESS by TCRdb, which kept in-frame rearrangements only. Such tables lose some clones; where checked, under half of the loss comes from unresolved V genes, and the rest has no known cause. Here the sample has approximately 480,000 clones; over 60% occur a single time. 12% of the sample belongs to the ten largest clones. Sequenced sample: PBMCs. These receptors were obtained from a woman aged 40 to 55 in good health. Some clones in this sample may be carry-over from other donors' samples.

The genes are TRBV28 and TRBJ1-5, with D perhaps matching TRBD1 (5 bases). Germline loops: CDR1 MDHEN, CDR2 SYDVKM. This CDR3 has 15 residues. Trimming took 7 bases from V and 2 from J, leaving 15 bases between them. CDR3 sequence (DNA): TGTGCCAGCACCCTCGGCGGGGGAGGCAATCAGCCCCAGCATTTT. It specifies CASTLGGGGNQPQHF.

This clone was counted a few times. V is TRBV28 and J is TRBJ1-5, with unresolved D. CDR3 size: 17 residues. V was clipped by 5 bases and J by 1 base, with 18 bases between them. CDR1 and CDR2 (germline): MDHEN, SYDVKM. The CDR3 sequence is CASSGLVGFESNQPQHF. As DNA, the CDR3 is TGTGCCAGCAGTGGTCTTGTGGGCTTTGAGAGCAATCAGCCCCAGCATTTT.

This chain links TRBV7-2 with TRBJ2-1; D may be TRBD2 (5 bases). Trimming pared 4 bases from V and 1 base from J, leaving 11 bases between. Germline V CDR1 and CDR2: SGHTA, FQGNSA. The CDR3 contains 15 residues. DNA of the CDR3: TGTGCCAGCAGCTCACTAGAAGGGTCCTACAATGAGCAGTTCTTC. This translates into CASSSLEGSYNEQFF.

The CDR3 region is CASSPGSTGNTIYF. The CDR3 nucleotides read TGTGCCAGCTCACCCGGCAGTACTGGAAACACCATATATTTT. The chain combines TRBV18 with TRBJ1-3; D unresolved. The germline V gene encodes CDR1 KGHSH and CDR2 LQKENI. V lost 3 bases and J lost 2, with 8 bases in between. The CDR3 runs to 14 residues.

This chain connects TRBV6-5 to TRBJ2-7; no definite D call. The germline V gene has CDR1 MNHEY and CDR2 SVGAGI. V was shortened by 2 bases and J by 1 base, with 12 bases between the two germline ends. CDR3 size: 15 residues. The CDR3 spells CASSYGASPSYEQYF. DNA for the CDR3: TGTGCCAGCAGTTACGGTGCTAGTCCTTCCTACGAGCAGTACTTC.

In regard to this clone: At one end the junction does not follow the germline gene, possibly because of a read error. V usage is TRBV7-7 and J usage is TRBJ2-7; 7 bases map to TRBD1. This CDR3 region has 16 residues. Germline V gene data show CDR1 as SSHAT and CDR2 as FNYEAQ (reference sequence). This CDR3 is CASSLGTADASYEQYF. The CDR3 DNA reads as TGTGCTAGCAGCTTAGGGACAGCTGACGCCTCCTACGAGCAGTACTTC.

As for this clone: Other DNA sequences in the same sample also yield this CDR3. The chain recombines TRBV7-8 with TRBJ2-7; D gene ambiguous. The germline V gene has CDR1 SGHVS and CDR2 FQNEAQ. This CDR3 region has 13 residues. Trimming shortened V by 1 base and J by 2 bases, and 6 bases separated the two germline ends. The CDR3 spells CASSLGTTYEQYF. The DNA for the CDR3 is TGTGCCAGCAGCTTAGGGACCACCTACGAGCAGTACTTC.

The chain is built from TRBV11-3 and TRBJ2-4; no firm D call. CDR3 length: 17 residues. In germline, CDR1 is SGHNT, CDR2 YENEEA. The ends were cut back, 2 bases at V and 0 bases at J, with 14 bases in the middle. CDR3 DNA: TGTGCCAGCAGCTTAACTTCCAGGTTACTAGCCAAAAACATTCAGTACTTC. It specifies CASSLTSRLLAKNIQYF.

The chain employs TRBV29-1 and TRBJ2-5; a weak D match, TRBD1 (6 bases). V was trimmed by 7 bases and J by 7 bases, leaving 22 bases between them. The CDR3 has 14 residues. Germline loops: CDR1 SQVTM, CDR2 ANQGSEA. The CDR3 protein is CSARATGTIATQYF. CDR3 DNA sequence: TGCAGCGCCAGAGCGACCGGGACAATCGCGACCCAGTACTTC.

The V call is TRBV5-3, the J call TRBJ1-2, with D perhaps TRBD1 (6 bases). TRBV5-3 is marked as an open reading frame, function uncertain. The CDR3 is made up of 13 amino acids. V was clipped by 8 bases and J by 5 bases, with 16 bases between them. The CDR3 here is CASYREGAYGYTF. DNA of the CDR3: TGTGCCAGCTACAGGGAAGGAGCTTATGGCTACACCTTC.

V gene TRBV5-4 combines with J gene TRBJ2-5; the D call may be TRBD1 or TRBD2 (6 bases each). The CDR3 consists of 14 residues. Trimming took off 0 bases at V and 5 bases at J, with 11 bases between the two ends. Germline CDR1 reads SGHNT; CDR2 reads YYREEE (reference sequence). The CDR3 sequence: CASSLVGGEETQYF. In nucleotides, the CDR3 is TGTGCCAGCAGCTTGGTCGGGGGCGAGGAGACCCAGTACTTC.

V usage is TRBV18 and J usage is TRBJ2-5; 8 nucleotides match TRBD1. The CDR3 loop spans 15 amino acids. Trimming took 4 bases from V and 5 from J; bases not matched to a gene: 9. Germline V gene lookup returns CDR1 KGHSH and CDR2 LQKENI. This CDR3 is CASSRGQGRRETQYF. CDR3 nucleotides: TGTGCCAGCTCACGAGGACAGGGTCGAAGGGAGACCCAGTACTTC.

The chain joins TRBV18 to TRBJ2-7; tentative D call: TRBD2 (6 bases). Germline V lookup: CDR1 KGHSH, CDR2 LQKENI. The CDR3 has 14 amino acids. Trimming stripped 3 bases from V and 0 bases from J, with 9 bases between. The DNA of the CDR3 is TGTGCCAGCTCACCGTCGGGACTCTCCTACGAGCAGTACTTC. Its protein product is CASSPSGLSYEQYF. Filled out from reference TRBV18 and TRBJ2-7, the complete variable domain reads NAGVMQNPRHLVRRRGQEARLRCSPMKGHSHVYWYRQLPEEGLKFMVYLQKENIIDESGMPKERFSAEFPKEGPSILRIQQVVRGDSAAYFCASSPSGLSYEQYFGPGTRLTVT.

CDR3 nucleotides: TGTGCCAGCAGAACTAGGACAGGGATGTACGAGCAGTACTTC. Protein product: CASRTRTGMYEQYF. V gene TRBV27 combines with J gene TRBJ2-7; 8 bases are shared with TRBD1. J gave up 4 bases and V 6 bases, and 8 bases lay outside the gene matches. CDR1 is MNHEY, CDR2 SMNVEV, per germline (reference sequence). This CDR3 comprises 14 residues.

The V gene is TRBV5-1, the J gene TRBJ2-7; 10 bases map to TRBD1. The CDR3 is 15 residues long. CDR1 is SGHRS and CDR2 is YFSETQ in the germline V gene. With V trimmed by 4 bases and J by 2 bases, 6 bases remained unmatched. The CDR3 nucleotides read TGCGCCAGCAGCGTAAGACAGGGGGCGACCTACGAGCAGTACTTC. It translates to CASSVRQGATYEQYF.

This rearrangement joins TRBV4-3 to TRBJ1-5; no clear D gene. Germline lookup yields CDR1 LGHNA and CDR2 YSLEER. The germline V and J ends were trimmed by 0 bases and 3 bases, with 9 bases remaining between them. CDR3 length: 15 amino acids. CDR3 bases: TGCGCCAGCAGCCAAGACTTCGGGGACAATCAGCCCCAGCATTTT. Its translation is CASSQDFGDNQPQHF.

V usage is TRBV29-1 and J usage is TRBJ2-5; 7 bases fit TRBD1. The CDR3 is made up of 13 amino acids. The germline gives CDR1 SQVTM, CDR2 ANQGSEA. V was clipped by 4 bases and J by 11 bases; unmatched bases: 13. DNA for the CDR3: TGCAGCGTTGTTCGGACAGGAGTTGAGGAGCAGTACTTC. Encoded protein: CSVVRTGVEEQYF.

The rearrangement uses TRBV5-4 and TRBJ2-3; possible D gene TRBD2, 6 bases. The CDR3 is 16 amino acids. CDR1 and CDR2 (germline): SGHNT, YYREEE (reference sequence). Deletions cut 4 bases from V and 0 bases from J, with 15 bases between. As DNA, the CDR3 is TGTGCCAGCAGCCTCGGACTAACCTTTAGCACAGATACGCAGTATTTT. Translation gives CASSLGLTFSTDTQYF.

The chain has TRBV6-5 and TRBJ2-7, with 8 bases aligning to TRBD1. The V gene end was trimmed by 5 bases and the J gene end by 2 bases; junction bases not matched to a gene: 5. Germline V gives CDR1 MNHEY, CDR2 SVGAGI. CDR3 length: 14 residues. The CDR3 spells CASSDRGVAYEQYF. As DNA, the CDR3 is TGTGCCAGCAGTGACAGGGGAGTTGCCTACGAGCAGTACTTC.

The V and J genes are TRBV5-1 and TRBJ2-1, with 9 bases fitting TRBD2. This CDR3 is built from 18 residues. Trimming cost V 0 bases and J 0 bases; bases outside gene matches: 7. Germline CDR1 and CDR2: SGHRS and YFSETQ. DNA for the CDR3: TGCGCCAGCAGCTTGGTTTCCCTAGCGGGATACTCCTACAATGAGCAGTTCTTC. It specifies CASSLVSLAGYSYNEQFF. The full variable domain, with the rest looked up from reference TRBV5-1 and TRBJ2-1, is KAGVTQTPRYLIKTRGQQVTLSCSPISGHRSVSWYQQTPGQGLQFLFEYFSETQRNKGNFPGRFSGRQFSNSRSEMNVSTLELGDSALYLCASSLVSLAGYSYNEQFFGPGTRLTVL.

CDR3 loop: CAISESGSTGGGELFF. CDR3 coding DNA: TGTGCCATCAGTGAGTCAGGATCCACGGGTGGCGGGGAGCTGTTTTTT. The rearrangement links TRBV10-3 to TRBJ2-2; no definite D call. CDR3 length: 16 amino acids. The germline V and J ends were trimmed by 0 bases and 7 bases, with 15 bases remaining between them. Germline CDR1 and CDR2: ENHRY and SYGVKD.

The chain uses TRBV7-9 and TRBJ2-1; 10 nucleotides match TRBD2. The germline V gene encodes CDR1 SEHNR and CDR2 FQNEAQ (reference sequence). The CDR3 covers 17 residues. Trimming at V came to 6 bases and at J to 8 bases, leaving 16 bases not matched to a gene. DNA for the CDR3: TGTGCCAGCAGTCCCGAGGGGGTTAGCGGGAGGAGAGATGAGCAGTTCTTC. Translated: CASSPEGVSGRRDEQFF.

The gene calls are TRBV10-2 and TRBJ2-5; 8 positions match TRBD1. The better agreement between TRBJ2-7 and the DNA end casts doubt on the J call. The CDR3 sequence is 13 residues long. Germline V lookup: CDR1 WSHSY, CDR2 SAAADI. The DNA of the CDR3 is TGCGCCAGCTGGGACAGGTACACCTACGAGCAGTACTTC. This gives the protein CASWDRYTYEQYF.

V is TRBV28 and J is TRBJ2-1; D unresolved. Between the trimmed V and J ends, which lost 3 bases and 0 bases, there was a span of 9 bases. Germline loops: CDR1 MDHEN, CDR2 SYDVKM. This CDR3 has 15 amino acids. CDR3: CASSLAPNSYNEQFF. CDR3 sequence (DNA): TGTGCCAGCAGTTTGGCCCCGAACTCCTACAATGAGCAGTTCTTC.

The genes are TRBV30 and TRBJ1-4; D is unresolved. V was shortened by 1 base and J by 8 bases, with 23 bases between the two germline ends. The CDR3 totals 17 residues. Germline CDR1 reads GTSNPN; CDR2 reads SVGIG (reference sequence). CDR3 bases: TGTGCCTGGAGTGCCCAAGTCTTGCTGGGCGGTGGAGAAAAACTGTTTTTT. Its protein is CAWSAQVLLGGGEKLFF.

The rearrangement links TRBV7-6 to TRBJ2-5; D might be TRBD2 (6 bases). Germline V lookup: CDR1 SGHVS, CDR2 FNYEAQ. The CDR3 runs 15 residues. Trimming left V 0 bases short and J 1 base short, with 9 bases between. The CDR3 protein is CASSLARGSQETQYF. The CDR3 bases are TGTGCCAGCAGCTTAGCGCGGGGTAGCCAAGAGACCCAGTACTTC.

This clone was seen more than once but under ten times. J is TRBJ1-1 and V is TRBV28, with TRBD1 as a possible D gene (5 bases). The CDR3 is 12 amino acids. V was trimmed by 5 bases and J by 11 bases, leaving 15 bases between them. Germline V gene sequence: CDR1 MDHEN, CDR2 SYDVKM. CDR3 sequence (DNA): TGTGCCAGCAGTACCCGGGGGGGTGGTGCTTTCTTT. It codes for CASSTRGGGAFF.

The table lists this clone with a count of one. The chain joins TRBV19 to TRBJ2-6; 10 bases align to TRBD1. The CDR3 is 17 amino acids. CDR1 and CDR2 (germline): LNHDA, SQIVND (reference sequence). V was pared by 8 bases and J by 0 bases, with 7 bases of the junction left unmatched. The CDR3 reads CASWDRGRYSGANVLTF. The CDR3 DNA is TGTGCCAGTTGGGACAGGGGAAGGTACTCTGGGGCCAACGTCCTGACTTTC.

This chain connects TRBV7-6 to TRBJ2-5; 8 bases align to TRBD1. Germline loops: CDR1 SGHVS, CDR2 FNYEAQ. With V trimmed by 5 bases and J by 3 bases, 5 bases remained unmatched. The CDR3 contains 14 residues. CDR3 coding DNA: TGTGCCAGCAGCCCTCTGACAGGGGAAGAGACCCAGTACTTC. It yields the protein CASSPLTGEETQYF.

The chain links TRBV15 to TRBJ2-7; D tentatively fits TRBD1 or TRBD2 (5 bases each). The ends were cut back, 0 bases at V and 5 bases at J, with 11 bases in the middle. CDR3 length: 14 amino acids. Germline-derived CDR1 and CDR2 are LNHNV and YYDKDF (reference sequence). CDR3 amino acids: CATSRDPGLDEQYF. In DNA, the CDR3 is TGTGCCACCAGCAGAGATCCGGGGCTAGACGAGCAGTACTTC.